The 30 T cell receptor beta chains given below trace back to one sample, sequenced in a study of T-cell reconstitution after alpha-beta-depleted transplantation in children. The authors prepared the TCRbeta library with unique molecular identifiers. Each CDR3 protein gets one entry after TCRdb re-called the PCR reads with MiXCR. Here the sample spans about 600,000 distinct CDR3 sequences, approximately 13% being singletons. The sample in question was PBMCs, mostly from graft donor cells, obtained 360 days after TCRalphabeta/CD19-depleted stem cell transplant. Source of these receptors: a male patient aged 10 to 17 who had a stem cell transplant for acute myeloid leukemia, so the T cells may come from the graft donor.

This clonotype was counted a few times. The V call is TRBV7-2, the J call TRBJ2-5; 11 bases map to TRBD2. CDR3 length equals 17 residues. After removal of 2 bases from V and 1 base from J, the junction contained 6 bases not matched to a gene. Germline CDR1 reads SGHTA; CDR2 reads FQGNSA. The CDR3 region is CASSLMGLADPQETQYF. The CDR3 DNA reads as TGTGCCAGCAGCTTAATGGGACTAGCGGACCCCCAAGAGACCCAGTACTTC.

Here the CDR3 reads CSVEVSGRAGYYNEQFF. Written as DNA, the CDR3 is TGCAGCGTTGAAGTTAGCGGGAGGGCTGGGTACTACAATGAGCAGTTCTTC. The chain uses TRBV29-1 and TRBJ2-1; the match to TRBD2 covers 11 bases. The CDR3 consists of 17 residues. CDR1 SQVTM and CDR2 ANQGSEA come from the germline V gene. J lost 3 bases, V lost 1 base, and 8 bases had no gene match.

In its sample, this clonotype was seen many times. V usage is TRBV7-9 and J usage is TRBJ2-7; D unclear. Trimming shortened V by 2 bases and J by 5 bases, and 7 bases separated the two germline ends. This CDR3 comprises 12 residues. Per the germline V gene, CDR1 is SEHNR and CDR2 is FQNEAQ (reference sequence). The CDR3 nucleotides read TGTGCCAGCAGCTTAATAGTAGACGAGCAGTACTTC. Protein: CASSLIVDEQYF.

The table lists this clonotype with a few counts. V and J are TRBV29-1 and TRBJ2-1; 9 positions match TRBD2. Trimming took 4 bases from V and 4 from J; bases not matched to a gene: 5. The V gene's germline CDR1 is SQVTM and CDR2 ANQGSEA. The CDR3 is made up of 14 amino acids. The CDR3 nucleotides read TGCAGCGTTGCCTTTCTAGCGGGGTACAATGAGCAGTTCTTC. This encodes CSVAFLAGYNEQFF.

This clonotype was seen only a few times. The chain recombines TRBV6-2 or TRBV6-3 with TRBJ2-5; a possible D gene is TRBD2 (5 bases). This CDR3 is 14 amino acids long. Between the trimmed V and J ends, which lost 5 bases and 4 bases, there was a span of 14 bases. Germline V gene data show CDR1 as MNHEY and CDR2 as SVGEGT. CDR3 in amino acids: CASSRPGLSETQYF. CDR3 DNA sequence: TGTGCCAGCAGTCGGCCGGGGTTATCAGAGACCCAGTACTTC.

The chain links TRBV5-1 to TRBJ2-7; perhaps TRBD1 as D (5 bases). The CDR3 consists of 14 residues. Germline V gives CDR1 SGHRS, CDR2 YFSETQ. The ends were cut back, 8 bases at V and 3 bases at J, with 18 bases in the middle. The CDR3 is CARPVGSGIYEQYF. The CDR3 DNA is TGCGCCAGACCGGTGGGGTCAGGGATCTACGAGCAGTACTTC.

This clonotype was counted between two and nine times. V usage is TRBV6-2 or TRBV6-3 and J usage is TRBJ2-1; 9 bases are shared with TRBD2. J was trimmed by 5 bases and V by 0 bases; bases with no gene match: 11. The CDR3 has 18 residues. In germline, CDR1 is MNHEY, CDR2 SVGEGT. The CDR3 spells CASSYSDTLAGDHNEQFF. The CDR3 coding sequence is TGTGCCAGCAGTTACTCCGACACTTTAGCGGGAGACCACAATGAGCAGTTCTTC.

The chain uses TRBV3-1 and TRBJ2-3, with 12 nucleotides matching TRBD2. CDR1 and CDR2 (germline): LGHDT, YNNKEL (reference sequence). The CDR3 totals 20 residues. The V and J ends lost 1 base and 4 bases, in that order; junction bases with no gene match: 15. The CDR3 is CASSQGWWGQTSGRSDTQYF. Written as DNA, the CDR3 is TGTGCCAGCAGCCAAGGGTGGTGGGGACAGACTAGCGGGAGATCAGATACGCAGTATTTT.

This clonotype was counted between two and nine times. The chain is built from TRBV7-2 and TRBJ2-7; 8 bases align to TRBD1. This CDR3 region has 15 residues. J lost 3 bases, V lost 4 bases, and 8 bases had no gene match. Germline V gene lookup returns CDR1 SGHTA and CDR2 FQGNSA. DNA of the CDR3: TGTGCCAGCAGCTCGGACAGGGACGACCTCTACGAGCAGTACTTC. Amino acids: CASSSDRDDLYEQYF.

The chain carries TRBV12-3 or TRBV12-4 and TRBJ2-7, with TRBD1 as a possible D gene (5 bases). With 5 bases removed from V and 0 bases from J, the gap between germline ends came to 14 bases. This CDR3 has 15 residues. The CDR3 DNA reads TGTGCCAGCAGTCCCCTCCGCAGGGCCTCCTACGAGCAGTACTTC. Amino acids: CASSPLRRASYEQYF.

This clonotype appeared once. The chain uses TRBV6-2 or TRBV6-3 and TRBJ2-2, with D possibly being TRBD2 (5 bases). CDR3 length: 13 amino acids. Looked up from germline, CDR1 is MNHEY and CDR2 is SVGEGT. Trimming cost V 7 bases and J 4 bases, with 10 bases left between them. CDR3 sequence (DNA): TGTGCCAGCACCGGACTCCCCACCGGGGAGCTGTTTTTT. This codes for CASTGLPTGELFF.

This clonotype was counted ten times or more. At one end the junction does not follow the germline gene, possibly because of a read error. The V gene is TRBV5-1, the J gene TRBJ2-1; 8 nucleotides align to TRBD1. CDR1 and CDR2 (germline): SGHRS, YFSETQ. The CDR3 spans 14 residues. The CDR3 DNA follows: TGCGCCAGCAGCTTGCCCCCTCACAGGGGGGAAGGGGTCTTC. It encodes CASSLPPHRGEGVF. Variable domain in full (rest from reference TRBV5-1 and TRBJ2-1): KAGVTQTPRYLIKTRGQQVTLSCSPISGHRSVSWYQQTPGQGLQFLFEYFSETQRNKGNFPGRFSGRQFSNSRSEMNVSTLELGDSALYLCASSLPPHRGEGVFGPGTRLTVL.

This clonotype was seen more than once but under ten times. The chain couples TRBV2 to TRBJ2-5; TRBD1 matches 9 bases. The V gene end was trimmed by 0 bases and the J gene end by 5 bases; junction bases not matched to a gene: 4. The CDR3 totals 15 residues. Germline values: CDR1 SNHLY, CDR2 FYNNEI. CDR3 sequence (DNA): TGTGCCAGCAGTGAAGCCCCCGGACAGGGGGAGACCCAGTACTTC. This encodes CASSEAPGQGETQYF. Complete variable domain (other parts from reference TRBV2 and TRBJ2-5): EPEVTQTPSHQVTQMGQEVILRCVPISNHLYFYWYRQILGQKVEFLVSFYNNEISEKSEIFDDQFSVERPDGSNFTLKIRSTKLEDSAMYFCASSEAPGQGETQYFGPGTRLLVL.

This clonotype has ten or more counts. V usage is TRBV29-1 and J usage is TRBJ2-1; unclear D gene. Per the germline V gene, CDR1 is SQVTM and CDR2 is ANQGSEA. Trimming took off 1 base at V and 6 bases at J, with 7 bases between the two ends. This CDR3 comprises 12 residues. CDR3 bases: TGCAGCGTTGAAGCCACCTTCAATGAGCAGTTCTTC. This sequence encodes CSVEATFNEQFF.

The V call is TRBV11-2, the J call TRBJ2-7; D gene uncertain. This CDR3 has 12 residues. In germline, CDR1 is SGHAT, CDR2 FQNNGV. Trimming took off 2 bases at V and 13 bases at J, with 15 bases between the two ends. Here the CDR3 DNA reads TGTGCCAGCAGCTTACTCCCCCTTAATGTTTACTTC. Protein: CASSLLPLNVYF.

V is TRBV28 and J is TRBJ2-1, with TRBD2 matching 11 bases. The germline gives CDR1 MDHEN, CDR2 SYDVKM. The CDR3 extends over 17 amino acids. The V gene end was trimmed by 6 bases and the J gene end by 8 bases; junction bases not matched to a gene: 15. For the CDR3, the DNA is TGTGCCAGCAGCCTGCACGTAGCGGGAGGGCCCTCGCATGAGCAGTTCTTC. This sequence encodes CASSLHVAGGPSHEQFF.

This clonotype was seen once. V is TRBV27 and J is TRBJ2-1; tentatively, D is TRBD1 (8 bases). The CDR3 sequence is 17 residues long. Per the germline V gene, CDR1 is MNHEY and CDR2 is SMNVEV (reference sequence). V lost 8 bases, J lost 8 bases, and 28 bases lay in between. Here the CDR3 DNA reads TGTGCCAGCGAATCGTTTGTTTATGGACAGGGAGGGGATGAGCAGTTCTTC. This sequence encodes CASESFVYGQGGDEQFF.

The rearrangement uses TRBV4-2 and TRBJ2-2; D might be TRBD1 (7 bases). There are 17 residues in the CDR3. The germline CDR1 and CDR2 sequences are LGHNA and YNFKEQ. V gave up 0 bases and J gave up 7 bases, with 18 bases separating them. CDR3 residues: CASSQDPLEGAGGELFF. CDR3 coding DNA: TGTGCCAGCAGCCAAGATCCCCTGGAGGGGGCGGGCGGGGAGCTGTTTTTT.

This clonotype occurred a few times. In DNA, the CDR3 is TGTGCCAGCAGTTCCGGGACATCAAGCAATCAGCCCCAGCATTTT. Protein sequence: CASSSGTSSNQPQHF. The chain carries TRBV12-3 or TRBV12-4 and TRBJ1-5; a weak D match, TRBD1 (6 bases). The CDR3 is made up of 15 amino acids. V was pared by 4 bases and J by 1 base, with 11 bases between.

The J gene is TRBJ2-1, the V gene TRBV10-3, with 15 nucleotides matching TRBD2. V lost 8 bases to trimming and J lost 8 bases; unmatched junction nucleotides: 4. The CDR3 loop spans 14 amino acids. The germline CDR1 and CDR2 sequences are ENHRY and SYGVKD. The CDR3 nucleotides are TGTGCCATCTTAGGGACTAGCGGGAGGCATGAGCAGTTCTTC. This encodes CAILGTSGRHEQFF.

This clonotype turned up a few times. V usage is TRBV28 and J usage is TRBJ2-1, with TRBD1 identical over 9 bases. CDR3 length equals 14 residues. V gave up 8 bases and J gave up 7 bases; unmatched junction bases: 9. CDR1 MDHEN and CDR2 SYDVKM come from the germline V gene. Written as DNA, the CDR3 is TGTGCCAGCGGGCGGACAGGGGCCAGGAATGAGCAGTTCTTC. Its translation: CASGRTGARNEQFF.

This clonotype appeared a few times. CDR3 DNA: TGCGCCAGCAGCCCACTAGCGGGTCCGGATACGCAGTATTTT. It codes for CASSPLAGPDTQYF. The rearrangement joins TRBV5-1 to TRBJ2-3; TRBD2 matches at 9 bases. This CDR3 contains 14 residues. CDR1 is SGHRS and CDR2 is YFSETQ in the germline V gene. Trimming removed 4 bases from V and 6 bases from J; junction bases left unmatched: 6.

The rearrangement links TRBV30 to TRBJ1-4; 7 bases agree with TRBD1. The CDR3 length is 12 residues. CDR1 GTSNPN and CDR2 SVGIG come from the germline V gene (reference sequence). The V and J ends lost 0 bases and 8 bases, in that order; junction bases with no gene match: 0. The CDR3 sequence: CAWSVQGEKLFF. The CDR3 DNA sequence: TGTGCCTGGAGTGTACAGGGGGAAAAACTGTTTTTT.

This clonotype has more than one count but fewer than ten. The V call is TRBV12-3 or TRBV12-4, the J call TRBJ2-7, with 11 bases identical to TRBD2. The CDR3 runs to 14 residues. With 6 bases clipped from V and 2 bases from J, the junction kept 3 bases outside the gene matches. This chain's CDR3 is CASRMGLAAYEQYF. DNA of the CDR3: TGTGCCAGCAGAATGGGACTAGCGGCCTACGAGCAGTACTTC.

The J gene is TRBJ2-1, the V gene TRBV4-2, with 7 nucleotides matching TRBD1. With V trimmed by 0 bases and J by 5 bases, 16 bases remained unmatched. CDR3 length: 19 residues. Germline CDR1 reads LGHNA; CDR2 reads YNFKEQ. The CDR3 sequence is CASSQDMQGEHIENNEQFF. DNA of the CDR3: TGTGCCAGCAGCCAAGATATGCAGGGGGAGCATATAGAGAACAATGAGCAGTTCTTC.

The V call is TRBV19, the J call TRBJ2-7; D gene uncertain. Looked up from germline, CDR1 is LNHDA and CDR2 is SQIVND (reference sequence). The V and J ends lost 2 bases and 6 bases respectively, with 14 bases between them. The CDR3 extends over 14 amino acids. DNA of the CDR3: TGTGCCAGTAGTATAAATCCTCCCCCCGGCGAGCAGTACTTC. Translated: CASSINPPPGEQYF.

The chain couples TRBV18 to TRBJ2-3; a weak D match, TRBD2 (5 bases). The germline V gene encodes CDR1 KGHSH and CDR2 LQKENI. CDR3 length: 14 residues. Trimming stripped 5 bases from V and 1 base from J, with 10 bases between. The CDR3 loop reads CASSGGVGTDTQYF. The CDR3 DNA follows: TGTGCCAGCTCAGGAGGAGTGGGCACAGATACGCAGTATTTT. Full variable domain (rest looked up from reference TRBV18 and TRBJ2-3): NAGVMQNPRHLVRRRGQEARLRCSPMKGHSHVYWYRQLPEEGLKFMVYLQKENIIDESGMPKERFSAEFPKEGPSILRIQQVVRGDSAAYFCASSGGVGTDTQYFGPGTRLTVL.

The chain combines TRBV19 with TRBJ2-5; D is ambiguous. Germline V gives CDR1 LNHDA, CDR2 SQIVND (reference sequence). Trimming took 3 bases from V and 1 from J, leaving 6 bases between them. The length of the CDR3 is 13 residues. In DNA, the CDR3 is TGTGCCAGTAGTATGCTCATCCAAGAGACCCAGTACTTC. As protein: CASSMLIQETQYF. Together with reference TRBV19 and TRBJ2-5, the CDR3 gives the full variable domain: DGGITQSPKYLFRKEGQNVTLSCEQNLNHDAMYWYRQDPGQGLRLIYYSQIVNDFQKGDIAEGYSVSREKKESFPLTVTSAQKNPTAFYLCASSMLIQETQYFGPGTRLLVL.

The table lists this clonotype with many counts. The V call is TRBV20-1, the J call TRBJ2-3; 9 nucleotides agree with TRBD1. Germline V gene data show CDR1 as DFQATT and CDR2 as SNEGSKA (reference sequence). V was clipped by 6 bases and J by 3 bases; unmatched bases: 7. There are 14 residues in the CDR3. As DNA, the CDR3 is TGCAGTGCCCCGAGGACAGGGGTAACAGATACGCAGTATTTT. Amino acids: CSAPRTGVTDTQYF.

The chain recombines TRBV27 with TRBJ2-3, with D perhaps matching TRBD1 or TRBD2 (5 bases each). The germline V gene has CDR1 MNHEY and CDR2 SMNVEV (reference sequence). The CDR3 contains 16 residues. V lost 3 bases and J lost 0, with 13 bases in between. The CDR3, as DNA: TGTGCCAGCAGTTTCCCGGCCGGGGCTAGCACAGATACGCAGTATTTT. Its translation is CASSFPAGASTDTQYF.